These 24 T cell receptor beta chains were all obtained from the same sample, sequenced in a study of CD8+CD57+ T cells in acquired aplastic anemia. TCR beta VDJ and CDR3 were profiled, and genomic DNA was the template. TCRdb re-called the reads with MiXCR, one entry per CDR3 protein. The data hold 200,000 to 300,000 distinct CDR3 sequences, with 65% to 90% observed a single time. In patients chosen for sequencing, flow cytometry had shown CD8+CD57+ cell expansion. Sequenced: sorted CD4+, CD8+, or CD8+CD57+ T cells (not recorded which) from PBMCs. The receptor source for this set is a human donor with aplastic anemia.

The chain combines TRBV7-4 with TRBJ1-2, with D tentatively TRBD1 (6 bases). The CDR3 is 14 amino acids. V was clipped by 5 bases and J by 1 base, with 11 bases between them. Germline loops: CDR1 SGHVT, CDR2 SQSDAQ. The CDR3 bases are TGTGCCAGCAGCAAGGACAGCTATAACTATGGCTACACCTTC. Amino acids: CASSKDSYNYGYTF.

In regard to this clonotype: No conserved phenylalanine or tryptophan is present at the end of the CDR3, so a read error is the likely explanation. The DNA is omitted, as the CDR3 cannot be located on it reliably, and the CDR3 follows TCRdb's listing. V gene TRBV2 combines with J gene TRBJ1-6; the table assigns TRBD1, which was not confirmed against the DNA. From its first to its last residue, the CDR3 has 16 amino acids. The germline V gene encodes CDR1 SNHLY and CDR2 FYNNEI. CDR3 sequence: CASSDGGIDEQFFGPV.

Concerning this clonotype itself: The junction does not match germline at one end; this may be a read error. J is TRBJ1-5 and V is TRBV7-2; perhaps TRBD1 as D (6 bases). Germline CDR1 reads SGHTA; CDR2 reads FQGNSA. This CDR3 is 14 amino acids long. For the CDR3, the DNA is TGTGCCAGCAGCTTGACAGGTAGCACCGACTATCACCACTTT. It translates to CASSLTGSTDYHHF.

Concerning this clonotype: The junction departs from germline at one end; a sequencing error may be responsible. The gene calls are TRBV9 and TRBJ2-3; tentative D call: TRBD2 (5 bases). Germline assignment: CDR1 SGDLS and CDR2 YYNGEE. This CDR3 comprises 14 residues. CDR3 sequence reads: CASSVGGDTQTLDF. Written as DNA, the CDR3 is TGTGCCAGCAGCGTAGGGGGAGATACGCAGACTCTTGATTTT.

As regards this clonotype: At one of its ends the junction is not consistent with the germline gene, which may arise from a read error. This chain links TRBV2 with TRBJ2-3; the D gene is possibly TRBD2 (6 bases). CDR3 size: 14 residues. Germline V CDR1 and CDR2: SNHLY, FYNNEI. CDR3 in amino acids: CASSDAGSHEKLYF. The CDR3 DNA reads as TGTGCCAGCAGCGATGCGGGGAGCCATGAGAAGCTGTACTTT.

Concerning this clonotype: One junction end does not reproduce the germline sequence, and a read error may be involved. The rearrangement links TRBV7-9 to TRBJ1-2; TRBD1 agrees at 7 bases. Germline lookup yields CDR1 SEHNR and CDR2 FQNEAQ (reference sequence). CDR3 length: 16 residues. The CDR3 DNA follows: TGTGCCAGCAGCTTTGAGACAGACGGGACAGTATATGCCTACACCTTC. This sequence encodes CASSFETDGTVYAYTF. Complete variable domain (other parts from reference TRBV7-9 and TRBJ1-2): DTGVSQNPRHKITKRGQNVTFRCDPISEHNRLYWYRQTLGQGPEFLTYFQNEAQLEKSRLLSDRFSAERPKGSFSTLEIQRTEQGDSAMYLCASSFETDGTVYAYTFGSGTRLTVV.

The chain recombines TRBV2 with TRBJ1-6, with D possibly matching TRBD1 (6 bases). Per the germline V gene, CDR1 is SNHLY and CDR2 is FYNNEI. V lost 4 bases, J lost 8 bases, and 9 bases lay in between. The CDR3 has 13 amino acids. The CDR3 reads CASSVGGYSPLHF. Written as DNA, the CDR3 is TGTGCCAGCAGTGTGGGGGGCTATTCACCCCTCCACTTT. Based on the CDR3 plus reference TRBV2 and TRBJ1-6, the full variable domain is EPEVTQTPSHQVTQMGQEVILRCVPISNHLYFYWYRQILGQKVEFLVSFYNNEISEKSEIFDDQFSVERPDGSNFTLKIRSTKLEDSAMYFCASSVGGYSPLHFGNGTRLTVT.

CDR3 in amino acids: CASSQSSGGNGQDEQFF. DNA for the CDR3: TGTGCCAGCAGTCAGTCTAGTGGCGGAAACGGTCAGGATGAGCAGTTCTTC. The rearrangement uses TRBV2 and TRBJ2-1; D is unclear. Germline lookup yields CDR1 SNHLY and CDR2 FYNNEI. The CDR3 covers 17 residues. The V gene lost 5 bases and the J gene lost 8 bases, with 25 bases spanning the gap.

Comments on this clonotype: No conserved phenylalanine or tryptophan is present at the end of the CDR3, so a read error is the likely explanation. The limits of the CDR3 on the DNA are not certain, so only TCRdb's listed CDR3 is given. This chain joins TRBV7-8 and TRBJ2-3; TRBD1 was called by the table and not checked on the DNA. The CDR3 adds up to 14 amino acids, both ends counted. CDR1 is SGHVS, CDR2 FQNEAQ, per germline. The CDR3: CASSLAGAGTQYFS.

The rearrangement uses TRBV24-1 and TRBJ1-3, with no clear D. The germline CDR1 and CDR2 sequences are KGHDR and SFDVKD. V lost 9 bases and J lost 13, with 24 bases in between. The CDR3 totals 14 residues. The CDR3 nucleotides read TGTGCCACCCTGGCAGCGGACTCCGGAAACCTGATATATTTT. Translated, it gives CATLAADSGNLIYF.

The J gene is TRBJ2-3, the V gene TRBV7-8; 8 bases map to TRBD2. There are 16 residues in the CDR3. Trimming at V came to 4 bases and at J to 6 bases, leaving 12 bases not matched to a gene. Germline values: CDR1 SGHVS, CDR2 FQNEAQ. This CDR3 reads CASSSAGGHDTDTQYF. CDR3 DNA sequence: TGTGCCAGCAGCTCCGCGGGAGGTCATGACACGGATACGCAGTATTTT.

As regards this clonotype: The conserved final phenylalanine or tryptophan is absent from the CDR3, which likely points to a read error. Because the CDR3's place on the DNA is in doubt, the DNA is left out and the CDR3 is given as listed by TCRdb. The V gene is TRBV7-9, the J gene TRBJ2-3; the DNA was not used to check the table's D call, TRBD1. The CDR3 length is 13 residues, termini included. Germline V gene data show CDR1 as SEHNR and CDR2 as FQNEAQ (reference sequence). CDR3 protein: CASSPSPGTGGTQ.

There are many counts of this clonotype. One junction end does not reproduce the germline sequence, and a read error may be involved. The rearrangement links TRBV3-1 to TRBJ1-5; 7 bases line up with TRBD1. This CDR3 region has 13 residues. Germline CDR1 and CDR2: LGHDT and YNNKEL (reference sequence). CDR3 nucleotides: TGTGCCAGCAGTCAAGACAGGGCTCAGCCCCAGCATTTT. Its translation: CASSQDRAQPQHF. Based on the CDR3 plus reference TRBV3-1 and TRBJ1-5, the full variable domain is DTAVSQTPKYLVTQMGNDKSIKCEQNLGHDTMYWYKQDSKKFLKIMFSYNNKELIINETVPNRFSPKSPDKAHLNLHINSLELGDSAVYFCASSQDRAQPQHFGDGTRLSIL.

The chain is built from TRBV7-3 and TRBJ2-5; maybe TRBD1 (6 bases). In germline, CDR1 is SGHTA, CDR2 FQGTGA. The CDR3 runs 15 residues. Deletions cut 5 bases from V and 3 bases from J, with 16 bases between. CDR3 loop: CASSNGPGAEETQYF. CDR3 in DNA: TGTGCCAGCAGCAATGGGCCAGGGGCGGAAGAGACCCAGTACTTC.

CDR3 region: CATSSTHSVRAYGYTF. CDR3 in DNA: TGTGCCACCAGCAGTACACACAGCGTCCGAGCCTATGGCTACACCTTC. This chain uses TRBV15 with TRBJ1-2; D gene unclear. In germline, CDR1 is LNHNV, CDR2 YYDKDF (reference sequence). Trimming pared 3 bases from V and 4 bases from J, leaving 18 bases between. There are 16 residues in the CDR3.

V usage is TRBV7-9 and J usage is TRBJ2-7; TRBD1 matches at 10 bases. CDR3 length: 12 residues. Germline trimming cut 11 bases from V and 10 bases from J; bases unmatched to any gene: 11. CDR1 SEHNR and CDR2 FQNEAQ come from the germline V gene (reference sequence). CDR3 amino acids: CAGQGGGEDQYF. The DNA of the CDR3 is TGTGCCGGACAGGGGGGGGGGGAGGACCAGTACTTC.

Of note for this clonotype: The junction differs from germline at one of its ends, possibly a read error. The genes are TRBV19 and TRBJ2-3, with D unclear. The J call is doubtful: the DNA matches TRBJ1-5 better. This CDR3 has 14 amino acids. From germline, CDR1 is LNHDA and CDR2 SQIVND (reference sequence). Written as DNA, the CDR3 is TGTGCCAGCAGTATAGCGGGAGGTGCCGATAAGCAGCATTTT. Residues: CASSIAGGADKQHF.

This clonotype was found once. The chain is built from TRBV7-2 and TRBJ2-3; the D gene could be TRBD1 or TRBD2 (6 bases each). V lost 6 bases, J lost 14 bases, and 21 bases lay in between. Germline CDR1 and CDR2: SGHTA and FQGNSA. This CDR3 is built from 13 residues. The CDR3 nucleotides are TGTGCCAGCAGGTTCGGGGGCACAGAGACACGGTATTTT. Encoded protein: CASRFGGTETRYF. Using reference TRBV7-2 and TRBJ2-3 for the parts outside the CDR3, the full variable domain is GAGVSQSPSNKVTEKGKDVELRCDPISGHTALYWYRQSLGQGLEFLIYFQGNSAPDKSGLPSDRFSAERTGGSVSTLTIQRTQQEDSAVYLCASRFGGTETRYFGPGTRLTVL.

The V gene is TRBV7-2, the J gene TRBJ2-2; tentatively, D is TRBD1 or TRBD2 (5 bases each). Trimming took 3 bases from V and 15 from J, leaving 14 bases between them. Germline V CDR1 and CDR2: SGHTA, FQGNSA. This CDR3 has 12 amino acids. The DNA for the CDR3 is TGTGCCAGCAGCTTGGTCCGGGGCGACGTGTTTTTT. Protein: CASSLVRGDVFF.

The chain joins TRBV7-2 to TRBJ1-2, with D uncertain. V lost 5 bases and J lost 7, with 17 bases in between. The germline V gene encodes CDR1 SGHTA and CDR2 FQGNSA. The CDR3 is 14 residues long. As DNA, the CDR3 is TGTGCCAGCAGCCTGGAAACTACACGGACTGGCTACACCTTC. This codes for CASSLETTRTGYTF.

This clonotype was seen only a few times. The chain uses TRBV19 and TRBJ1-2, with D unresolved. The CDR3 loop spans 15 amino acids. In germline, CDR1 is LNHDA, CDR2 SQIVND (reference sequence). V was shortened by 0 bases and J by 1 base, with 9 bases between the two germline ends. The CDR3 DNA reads TGTGCCAGTAGTATAGAACACACGGATAACTATGGCTACACCTTC. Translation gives CASSIEHTDNYGYTF.

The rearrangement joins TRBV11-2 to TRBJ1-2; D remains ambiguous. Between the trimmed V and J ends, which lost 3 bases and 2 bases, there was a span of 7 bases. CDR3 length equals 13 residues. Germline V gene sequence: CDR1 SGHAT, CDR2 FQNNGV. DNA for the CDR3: TGTGCCAGCAGCTTGGCCGCGAACTATGGCTACACCTTC. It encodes CASSLAANYGYTF.

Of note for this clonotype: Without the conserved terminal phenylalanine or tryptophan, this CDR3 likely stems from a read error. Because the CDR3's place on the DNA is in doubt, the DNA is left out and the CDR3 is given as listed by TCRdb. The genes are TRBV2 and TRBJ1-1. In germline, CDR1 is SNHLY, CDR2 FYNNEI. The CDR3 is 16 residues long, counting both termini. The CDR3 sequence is CASGETAVVTNYVAFG.

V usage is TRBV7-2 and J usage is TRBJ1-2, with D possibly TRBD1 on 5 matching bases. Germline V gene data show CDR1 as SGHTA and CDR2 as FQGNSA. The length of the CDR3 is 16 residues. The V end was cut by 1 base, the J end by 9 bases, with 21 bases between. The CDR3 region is CASSLERDADTYCYTF. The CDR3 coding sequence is TGTGCCAGCAGCTTAGAGAGGGACGCCGACACATATTGCTACACCTTC.